This TCR beta chain was sequenced during a study of OX40 agonist ivuxolimab in advanced cancers. Background on the study: Ivuxolimab, which is an agonistic anti-OX40 (CD134) antibody, was administered to the patients. Notes on the study in general: CD8+ T cells were the subset that, on average, had more expanded clones than CD4+.

This CDR3 has 18 residues. Libraries were prepared by immunoSEQ multiplex PCR; TCRdb keeps only in-frame clonotypes and omits some of them. The sample consists of approximately 68,000 clones, roughly nine tenths of them appearing once. Turning to this clone: Its antigen is unidentified.

This chain connects TRBV21-1 to TRBJ1-5. TRBV21-1 is an annotated pseudogene. The TCR sequence derives from an adult with an advanced solid tumor such as melanoma, head and neck, liver or kidney cancer. Material: CD4+ or CD8+ T cells sorted from blood, obtained in a trial of the OX40 agonist ivuxolimab. This CDR3 reads CASGYPGLPIYSNQPQHF. Here the CDR3 DNA reads TGTGCCAGCGGATACCCGGGTCTGCCTATTTATAGCAATCAGCCCCAGCATTTT.